These 5 T cell receptor beta chains were all obtained from the same sample, sequenced in a study of blood T cell repertoires in COVID-19. Sequencing used immunoSEQ multiplex PCR; TCRdb keeps in-frame clones, though not all of them. The sample includes about 260,000 clones, approximately 89% seen only once; the top ten take around a tenth. Material for sequencing was peripheral blood. The receptors derive from a man aged 40-49 years who had recovered from COVID-19.

The chain employs TRBV7-2 and TRBJ2-1; D call uncertain. The CDR3 has 14 amino acids. In germline, CDR1 is SGHTA, CDR2 FQGNSA. V was trimmed by 5 bases and J by 2 bases, leaving 10 bases between them. CDR3 in DNA: TGTGCCAGCAGCCTAGGGCTAGCCTACAATGAGCAGTTCTTC. This codes for CASSLGLAYNEQFF.

The V gene is TRBV7-8, the J gene TRBJ2-4; 8 bases fit TRBD1. This CDR3 has 18 amino acids. In germline, CDR1 is SGHVS, CDR2 FQNEAQ. J lost 2 bases, V lost 1 base, and 10 bases had no gene match. CDR3 sequence: CASSLGIRTGWTKNIQYF. The DNA of the CDR3 is TGTGCCAGCAGCTTAGGAATTAGGACAGGGTGGACCAAAAACATTCAGTACTTC.

The rearrangement uses TRBV5-4 and TRBJ1-2; TRBD1 matches at 7 bases. Trimming removed 5 bases from V and 3 bases from J; junction bases left unmatched: 4. From germline, CDR1 is SGHNT and CDR2 YYREEE (reference sequence). The CDR3 length is 13 residues. CDR3 sequence reads: CASRQTGDYGYTF. CDR3 sequence (DNA): TGTGCCAGCAGGCAAACAGGGGACTATGGCTACACCTTC.

In its sample, this clone was seen once. The chain combines TRBV30 with TRBJ1-1, with 7 bases fitting TRBD1. The V gene end was trimmed by 8 bases and the J gene end by 1 base; junction bases not matched to a gene: 4. The CDR3 covers 12 residues. CDR1 and CDR2 (germline): GTSNPN, SVGIG (reference sequence). CDR3 sequence (DNA): TGTGCCGGTCGACAGGGGAACACTGAAGCTTTCTTT. Encoded protein: CAGRQGNTEAFF.

CDR3 DNA: TGTGCCAGCAGTTCGACCCCAGGGGGGCGAGGTTCACCCCTCCACTTT. This encodes CASSSTPGGRGSPLHF. The rearrangement uses TRBV6-2 or TRBV6-3 and TRBJ1-6; 7 positions agree with TRBD1. The CDR3 is 16 residues long. Germline lookup yields CDR1 MNHEY and CDR2 SVGEGT. The V gene end was trimmed by 4 bases and the J gene end by 9 bases; junction bases not matched to a gene: 12.